Sequencing of this T cell receptor beta chain was carried out in a study of blood T cell repertoires in COVID-19. Clones were read by immunoSEQ multiplex PCR, and TCRdb kept only the in-frame ones, dropping some. The sample holds about 200,000 clones; 75% to 90% are singletons and the top ten take about a tenth. The germline V and J ends were trimmed by 2 bases and 0 bases, with 8 bases remaining between them. The CDR3 is made up of 15 amino acids. The germline gives CDR1 LNHNV, CDR2 YYDKDF (reference sequence). Material: peripheral blood. This TCR derives from a human donor with active or convalescent COVID-19. The donor label of this sample is uncertain. The V call is TRBV15, the J call TRBJ1-5; tentatively, D is TRBD1 (5 bases). CDR3 protein: CATSRQGYSNQPQHF. The CDR3 DNA sequence: TGTGCCACCAGCAGACAGGGTTATAGCAATCAGCCCCAGCATTTT.